This T cell receptor (beta chain) was captured by sequencing in a study of T cell responses to AZD1222 COVID-19 vaccine. Using immunoSEQ multiplex PCR, the repertoire was profiled, and TCRdb retains in-frame clones only, with some absent. This sample has 150,000 to 200,000 clones; over 70% occur once, and the top ten carry about 3%. The CDR3 sequence is 14 residues long. Trimming pared 0 bases from V and 0 bases from J, leaving 6 bases between. Germline V gene data show CDR1 as SGHRS and CDR2 as YFSETQ. The material sequenced was peripheral blood, taken on day 0 of MenACWY control vaccination. The sequence came from an adult in good health. This chain joins TRBV5-1 and TRBJ1-1; no definite D call. CDR3 DNA: TGCGCCAGCAGCTTGGAGGGATTGAACACTGAAGCTTTCTTT. Amino acid sequence: CASSLEGLNTEAFF.